The clone carrying this T cell receptor (beta chain) was counted once. The sample is drawn from a study of blood T cell repertoires in COVID-19. In the study overall: Specimens from acute and convalescent COVID-19 originated in the United States, Italy and Spain. T cells, B-cell-depleted T cells, or PBMCs supplied cDNA or gDNA.

In the original processing: It was from reference gene primer amplification that nucleated cell counts were estimated. Profiled with immunoSEQ multiplex PCR; TCRdb holds only in-frame clones, not every one. The V and J calls and the clone size are those of that table, but D and trimming were determined from the DNA. The table lists some 41,000 clones, roughly 87% of them singletons. V was shortened by 6 bases and J by 0 bases, with 11 bases between the two germline ends. The germline CDR1 and CDR2 sequences are SSHAT and FNYEAQ (reference sequence). This CDR3 contains 15 residues. The chain links TRBV7-7 to TRBJ1-4; D gene ambiguous. What was sequenced was peripheral blood. The sequence came from an elderly woman with active COVID-19. CDR3 loop: CASRNHKSTNEKLFF. The CDR3 bases are TGTGCCAGCAGAAACCACAAATCAACTAATGAAAAACTGTTTTTT. The full variable domain, in which reference TRBV7-7 and TRBJ1-4 provide the parts outside the CDR3, is GAGVSQSPRYKVTKRGQDVTLRCDPISSHATLYWYQQALGQGPEFLTYFNYEAQPDKSGLPSDRFSAERPEGSISTLTIQRTEQRDSAMYRCASRNHKSTNEKLFFGSGTQLSVL.